This TCR beta chain was recorded in a study of blood T cell repertoires in COVID-19. Study context: Sample material is recorded as cDNA or gDNA derived from T cells, B-cell-depleted T cells, or PBMCs.

TCRdb's table, derived via immunoSEQ multiplex PCR, lists solely in-frame clones and lacks some. The sample contains 75,000 to 85,000 clones, roughly 81% of which appear only once. V gave up 6 bases and J gave up 6 bases, with 11 bases separating them. Germline V lookup: CDR1 KGHSH, CDR2 LQKENI. The CDR3 totals 12 residues. The sample was peripheral blood. This sequence originates from a man aged 55-75 years with COVID-19, enrolled during active disease. The rearrangement links TRBV18 to TRBJ1-1; a weak D match, TRBD1 (5 bases). CDR3 coding DNA: TGTGCCAGCTCCCCCGACAGATCTGAAGCTTTCTTT. Protein sequence: CASSPDRSEAFF. The whole variable domain, filled in from reference TRBV18 and TRBJ1-1, reads NAGVMQNPRHLVRRRGQEARLRCSPMKGHSHVYWYRQLPEEGLKFMVYLQKENIIDESGMPKERFSAEFPKEGPSILRIQQVVRGDSAAYFCASSPDRSEAFFGQGTRLTVV.